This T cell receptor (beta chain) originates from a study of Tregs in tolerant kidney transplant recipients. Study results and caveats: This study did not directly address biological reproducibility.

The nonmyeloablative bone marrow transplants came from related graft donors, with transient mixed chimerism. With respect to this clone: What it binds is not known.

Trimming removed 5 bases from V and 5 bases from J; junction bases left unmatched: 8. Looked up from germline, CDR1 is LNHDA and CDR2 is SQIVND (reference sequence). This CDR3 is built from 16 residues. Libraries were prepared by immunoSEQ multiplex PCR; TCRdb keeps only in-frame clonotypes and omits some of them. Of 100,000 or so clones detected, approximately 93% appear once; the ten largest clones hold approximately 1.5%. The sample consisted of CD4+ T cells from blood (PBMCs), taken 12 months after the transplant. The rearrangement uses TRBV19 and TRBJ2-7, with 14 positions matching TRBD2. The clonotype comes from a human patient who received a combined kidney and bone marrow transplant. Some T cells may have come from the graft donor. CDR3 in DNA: TGTGCCAGTAGTCTCCGGACTAGCGGGAGGTTACACGAGCAGTACTTC. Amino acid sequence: CASSLRTSGRLHEQYF. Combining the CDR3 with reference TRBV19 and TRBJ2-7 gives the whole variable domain DGGITQSPKYLFRKEGQNVTLSCEQNLNHDAMYWYRQDPGQGLRLIYYSQIVNDFQKGDIAEGYSVSREKKESFPLTVTSAQKNPTAFYLCASSLRTSGRLHEQYFGPGTRLTVT.